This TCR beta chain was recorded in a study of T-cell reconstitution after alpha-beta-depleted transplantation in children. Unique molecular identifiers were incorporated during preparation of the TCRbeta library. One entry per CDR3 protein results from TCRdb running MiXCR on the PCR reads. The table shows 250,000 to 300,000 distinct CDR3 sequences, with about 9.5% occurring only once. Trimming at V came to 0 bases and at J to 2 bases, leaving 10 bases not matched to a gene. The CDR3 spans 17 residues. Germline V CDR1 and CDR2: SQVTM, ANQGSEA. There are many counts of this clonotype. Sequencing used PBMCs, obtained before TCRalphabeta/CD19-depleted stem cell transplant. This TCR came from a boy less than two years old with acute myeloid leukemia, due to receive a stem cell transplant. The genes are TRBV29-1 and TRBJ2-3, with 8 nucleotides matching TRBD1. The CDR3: CSVEDPDDRGYTDTQYF. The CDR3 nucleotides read TGCAGCGTTGAAGACCCTGATGACAGGGGCTACACAGATACGCAGTATTTT.